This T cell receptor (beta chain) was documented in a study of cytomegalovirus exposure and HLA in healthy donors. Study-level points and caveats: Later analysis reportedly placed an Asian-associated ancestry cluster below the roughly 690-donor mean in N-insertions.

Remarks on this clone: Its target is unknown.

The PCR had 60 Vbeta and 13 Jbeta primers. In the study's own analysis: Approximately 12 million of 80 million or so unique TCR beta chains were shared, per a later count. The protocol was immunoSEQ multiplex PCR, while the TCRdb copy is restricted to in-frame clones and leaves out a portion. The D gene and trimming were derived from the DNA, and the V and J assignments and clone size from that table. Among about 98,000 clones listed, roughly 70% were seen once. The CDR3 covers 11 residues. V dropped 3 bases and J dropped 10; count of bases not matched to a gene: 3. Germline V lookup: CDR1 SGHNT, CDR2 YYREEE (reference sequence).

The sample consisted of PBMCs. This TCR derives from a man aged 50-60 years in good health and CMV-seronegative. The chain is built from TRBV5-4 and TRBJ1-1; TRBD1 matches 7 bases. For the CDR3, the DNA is TGTGCCAGCAGCTGGGCAGGGGGAGCTTTCTTT. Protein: CASSWAGGAFF. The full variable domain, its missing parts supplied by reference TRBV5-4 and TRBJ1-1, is ETGVTQSPTHLIKTRGQQVTLRCSSQSGHNTVSWYQQALGQGPQFIFQYYREEENGRGNFPPRFSGLQFPNYSSELNVNALELDDSALYLCASSWAGGAFFGQGTRLTVV.